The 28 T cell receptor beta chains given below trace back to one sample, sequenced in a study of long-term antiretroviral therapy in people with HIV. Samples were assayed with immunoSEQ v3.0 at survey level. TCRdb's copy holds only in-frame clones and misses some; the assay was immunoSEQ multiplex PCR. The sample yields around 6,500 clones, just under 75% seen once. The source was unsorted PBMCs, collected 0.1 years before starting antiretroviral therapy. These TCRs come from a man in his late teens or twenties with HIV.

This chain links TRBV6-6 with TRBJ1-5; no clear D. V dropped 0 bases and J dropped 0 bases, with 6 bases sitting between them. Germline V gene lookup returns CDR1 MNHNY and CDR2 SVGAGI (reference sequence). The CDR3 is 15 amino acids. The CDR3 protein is CASSYSEYSNQPQHF. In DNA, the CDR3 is TGTGCCAGCAGTTACTCCGAATATAGCAATCAGCCCCAGCATTTT.

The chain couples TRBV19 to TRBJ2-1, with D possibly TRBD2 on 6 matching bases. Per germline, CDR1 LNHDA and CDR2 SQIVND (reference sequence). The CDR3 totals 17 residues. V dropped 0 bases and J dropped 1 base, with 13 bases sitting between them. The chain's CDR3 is CASSIDWGLASYNEQFF. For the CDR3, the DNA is TGTGCCAGTAGTATAGATTGGGGACTGGCTTCCTACAATGAGCAGTTCTTC.

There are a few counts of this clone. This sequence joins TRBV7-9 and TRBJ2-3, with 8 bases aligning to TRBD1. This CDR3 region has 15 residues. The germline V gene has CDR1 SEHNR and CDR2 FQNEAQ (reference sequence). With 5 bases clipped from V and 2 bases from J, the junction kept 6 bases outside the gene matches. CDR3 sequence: CASSPTGGNTDTQYF. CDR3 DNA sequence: TGTGCCAGCAGCCCTACAGGGGGAAACACAGATACGCAGTATTTT.

CDR3 nucleotide sequence: TGTGCCAGCAGTCGAAACCCAGGACAGGGGAACGGGGGCTACACCTTC. This encodes CASSRNPGQGNGGYTF. The chain links TRBV6-4 to TRBJ1-2; TRBD1 aligns across 9 bases. V lost 5 bases and J lost 8; bases outside the gene matches: 15. The CDR3 has 16 amino acids. Germline V gives CDR1 MRHNA, CDR2 SNTAGT.

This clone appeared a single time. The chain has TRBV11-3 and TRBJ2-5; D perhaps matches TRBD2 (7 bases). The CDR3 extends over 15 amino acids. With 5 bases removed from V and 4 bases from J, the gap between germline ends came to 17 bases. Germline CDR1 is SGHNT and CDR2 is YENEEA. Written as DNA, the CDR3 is TGTGCCAGCAGCGAGGGGGGGGCAGGGCGAGAGACCCAGTACTTC. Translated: CASSEGGAGRETQYF.

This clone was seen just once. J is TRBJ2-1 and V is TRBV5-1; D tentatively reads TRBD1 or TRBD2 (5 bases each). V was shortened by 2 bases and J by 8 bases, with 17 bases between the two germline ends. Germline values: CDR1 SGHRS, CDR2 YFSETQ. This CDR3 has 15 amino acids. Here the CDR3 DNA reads TGCGCCAGCAGCTTAGAGGCAGGGAGAGGGTATGAGCAGTTCTTC. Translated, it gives CASSLEAGRGYEQFF.

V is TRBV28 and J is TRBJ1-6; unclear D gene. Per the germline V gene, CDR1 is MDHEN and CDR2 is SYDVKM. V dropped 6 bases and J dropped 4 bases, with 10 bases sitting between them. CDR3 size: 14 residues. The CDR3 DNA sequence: TGTGCCAGCAGGAACCGGGCTTATAATTCACCCCTCCACTTT. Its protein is CASRNRAYNSPLHF.

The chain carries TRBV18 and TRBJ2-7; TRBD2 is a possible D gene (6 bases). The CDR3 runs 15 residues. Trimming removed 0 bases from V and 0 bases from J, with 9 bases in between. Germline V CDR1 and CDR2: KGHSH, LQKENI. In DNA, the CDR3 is TGTGCCAGCTCACCACCGGGACTGCCCTCCTACGAGCAGTACTTC. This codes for CASSPPGLPSYEQYF.

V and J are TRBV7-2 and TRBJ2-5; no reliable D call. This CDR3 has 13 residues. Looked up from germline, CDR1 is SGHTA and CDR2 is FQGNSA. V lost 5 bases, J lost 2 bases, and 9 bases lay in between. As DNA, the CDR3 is TGTGCCAGCAGCCGCGGCGTGCAAGAGACCCAGTACTTC. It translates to CASSRGVQETQYF.

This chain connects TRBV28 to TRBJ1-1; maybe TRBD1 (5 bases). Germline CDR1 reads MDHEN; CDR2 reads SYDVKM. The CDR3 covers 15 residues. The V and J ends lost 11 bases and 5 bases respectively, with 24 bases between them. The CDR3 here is CAAGTGGVERTEAFF. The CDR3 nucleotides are TGTGCCGCTGGGACGGGGGGGGTGGAAAGGACTGAAGCTTTCTTT.

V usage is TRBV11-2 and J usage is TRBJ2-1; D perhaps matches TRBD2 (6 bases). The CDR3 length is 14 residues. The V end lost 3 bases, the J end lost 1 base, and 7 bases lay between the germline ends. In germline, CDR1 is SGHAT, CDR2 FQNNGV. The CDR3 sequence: CASSLGGSYNEQFF. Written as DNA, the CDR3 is TGTGCCAGCAGCTTGGGGGGTTCCTACAATGAGCAGTTCTTC.

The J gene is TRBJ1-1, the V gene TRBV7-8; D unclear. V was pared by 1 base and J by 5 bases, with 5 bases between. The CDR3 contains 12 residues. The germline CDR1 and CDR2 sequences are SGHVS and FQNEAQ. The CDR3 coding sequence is TGTGCCAGCAGCTTAGATGTGACTGAAGCTTTCTTT. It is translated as CASSLDVTEAFF.

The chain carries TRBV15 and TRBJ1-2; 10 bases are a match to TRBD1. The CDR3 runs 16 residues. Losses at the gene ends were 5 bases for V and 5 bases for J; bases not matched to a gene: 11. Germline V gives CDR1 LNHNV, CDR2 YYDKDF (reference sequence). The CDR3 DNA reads TGTGCCACCAGCGGGGAGGGTGGGACAGGGGTTTATGGCTACACCTTC. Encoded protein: CATSGEGGTGVYGYTF.

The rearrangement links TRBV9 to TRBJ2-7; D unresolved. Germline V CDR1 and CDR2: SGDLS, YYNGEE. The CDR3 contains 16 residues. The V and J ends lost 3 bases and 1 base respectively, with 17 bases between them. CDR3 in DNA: TGTGCCAGCAGCGCTGAAAATTCCGACTGGTCCTACGAGCAGTACTTC. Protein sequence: CASSAENSDWSYEQYF.

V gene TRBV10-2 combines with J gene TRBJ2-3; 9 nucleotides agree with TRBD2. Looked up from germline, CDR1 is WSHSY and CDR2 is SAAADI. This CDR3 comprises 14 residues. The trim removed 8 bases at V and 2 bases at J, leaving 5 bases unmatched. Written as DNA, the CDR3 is TGCGCCAGCTCGAAGCGGGGGGTCACAGATACGCAGTATTTT. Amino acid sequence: CASSKRGVTDTQYF.

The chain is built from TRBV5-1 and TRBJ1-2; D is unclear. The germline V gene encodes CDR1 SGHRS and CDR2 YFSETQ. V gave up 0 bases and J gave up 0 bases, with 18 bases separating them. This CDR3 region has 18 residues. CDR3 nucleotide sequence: TGCGCCAGCAGCTTGGGAGGAAACCCCACTAGAGCTAACTATGGCTACACCTTC. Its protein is CASSLGGNPTRANYGYTF.

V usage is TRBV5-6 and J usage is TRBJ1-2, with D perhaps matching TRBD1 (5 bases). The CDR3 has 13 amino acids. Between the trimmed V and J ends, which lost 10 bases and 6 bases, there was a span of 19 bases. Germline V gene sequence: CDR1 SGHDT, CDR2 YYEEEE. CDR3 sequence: CAGGALREHGYTF. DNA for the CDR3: TGTGCCGGAGGGGCCCTCCGAGAGCATGGCTACACCTTC.

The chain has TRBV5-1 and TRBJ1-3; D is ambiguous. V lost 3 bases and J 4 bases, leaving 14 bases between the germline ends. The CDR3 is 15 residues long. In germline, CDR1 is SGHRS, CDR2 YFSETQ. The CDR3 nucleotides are TGCGCCAGCAGCTCCTCGAACCGGATCGGAAACACCATATATTTT. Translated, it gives CASSSSNRIGNTIYF.

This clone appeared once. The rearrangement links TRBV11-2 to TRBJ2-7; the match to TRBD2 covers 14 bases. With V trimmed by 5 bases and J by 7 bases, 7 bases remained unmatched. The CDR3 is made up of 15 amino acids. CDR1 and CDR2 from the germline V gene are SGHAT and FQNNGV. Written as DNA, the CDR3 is TGTGCCAGCAGCCCGGGACTAGCGGGGGACTGGGAGCAGTACGTC. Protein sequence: CASSPGLAGDWEQYV.

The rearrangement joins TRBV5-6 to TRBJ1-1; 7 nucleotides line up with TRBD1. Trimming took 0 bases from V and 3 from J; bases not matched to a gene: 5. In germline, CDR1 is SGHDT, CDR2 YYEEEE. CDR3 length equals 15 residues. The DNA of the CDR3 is TGTGCCAGCAGCTTGGACAGGGGTCGATACACTGAAGCTTTCTTT. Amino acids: CASSLDRGRYTEAFF.

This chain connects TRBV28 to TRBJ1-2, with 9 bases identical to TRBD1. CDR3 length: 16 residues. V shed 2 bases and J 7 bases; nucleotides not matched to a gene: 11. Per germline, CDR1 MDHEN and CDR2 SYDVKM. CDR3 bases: TGTGCCAGCAGTTTACCAGCAGGGACAGGGTCGTTTGGCTACACCTTC. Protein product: CASSLPAGTGSFGYTF.

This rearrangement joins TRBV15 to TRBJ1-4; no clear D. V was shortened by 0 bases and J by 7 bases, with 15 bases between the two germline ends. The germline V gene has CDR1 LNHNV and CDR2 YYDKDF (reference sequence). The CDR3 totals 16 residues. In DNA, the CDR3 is TGTGCCACCAGCAGAGAAAGGCCGGGGTGGGGTGAAAAACTGTTTTTT. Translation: CATSRERPGWGEKLFF.

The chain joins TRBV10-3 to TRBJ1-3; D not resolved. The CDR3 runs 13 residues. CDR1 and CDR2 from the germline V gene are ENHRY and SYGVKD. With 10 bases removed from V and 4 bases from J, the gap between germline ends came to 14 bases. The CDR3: CATLMDGGNTIYF. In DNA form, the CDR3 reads TGTGCCACCCTAATGGACGGCGGAAACACCATATATTTT.

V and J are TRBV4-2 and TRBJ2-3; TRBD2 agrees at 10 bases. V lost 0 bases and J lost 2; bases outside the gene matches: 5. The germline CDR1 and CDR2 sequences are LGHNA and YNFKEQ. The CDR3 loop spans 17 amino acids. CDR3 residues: CASSQEIAGGHTDTQYF. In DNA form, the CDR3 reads TGTGCCAGCAGCCAAGAAATAGCGGGGGGACACACAGATACGCAGTATTTT.

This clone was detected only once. CDR3 amino acids: CASSWAQGYQPQHF. Here the CDR3 DNA reads TGTGCCAGCAGTTGGGCCCAGGGGTATCAGCCCCAGCATTTT. This chain links TRBV27 with TRBJ1-5, with a tentative D call TRBD1 (6 bases). The germline V gene has CDR1 MNHEY and CDR2 SMNVEV (reference sequence). The CDR3 is 14 residues long. V dropped 4 bases and J dropped 5 bases, with 12 bases sitting between them.

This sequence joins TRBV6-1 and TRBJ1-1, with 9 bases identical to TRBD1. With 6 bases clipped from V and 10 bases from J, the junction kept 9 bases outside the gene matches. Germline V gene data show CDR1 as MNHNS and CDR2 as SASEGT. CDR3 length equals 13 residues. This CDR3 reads CASRDRGLVGAFF. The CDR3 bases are TGTGCCAGCAGGGACAGGGGCTTGGTAGGAGCTTTCTTT.

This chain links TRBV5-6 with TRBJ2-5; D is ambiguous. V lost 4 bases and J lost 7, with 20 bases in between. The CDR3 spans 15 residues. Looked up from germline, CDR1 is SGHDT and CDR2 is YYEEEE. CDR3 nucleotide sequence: TGTGCCAGCAGCACCAAAGGGCTAGAGGATGGGACCCAGTACTTC. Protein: CASSTKGLEDGTQYF.

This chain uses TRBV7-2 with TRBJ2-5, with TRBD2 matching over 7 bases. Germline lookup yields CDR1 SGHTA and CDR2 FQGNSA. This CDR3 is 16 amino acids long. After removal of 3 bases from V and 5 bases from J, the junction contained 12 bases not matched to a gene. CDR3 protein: CASSFPVPRGLETQYF. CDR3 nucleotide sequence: TGTGCCAGCAGCTTTCCAGTTCCGCGGGGGTTGGAGACCCAGTACTTC.